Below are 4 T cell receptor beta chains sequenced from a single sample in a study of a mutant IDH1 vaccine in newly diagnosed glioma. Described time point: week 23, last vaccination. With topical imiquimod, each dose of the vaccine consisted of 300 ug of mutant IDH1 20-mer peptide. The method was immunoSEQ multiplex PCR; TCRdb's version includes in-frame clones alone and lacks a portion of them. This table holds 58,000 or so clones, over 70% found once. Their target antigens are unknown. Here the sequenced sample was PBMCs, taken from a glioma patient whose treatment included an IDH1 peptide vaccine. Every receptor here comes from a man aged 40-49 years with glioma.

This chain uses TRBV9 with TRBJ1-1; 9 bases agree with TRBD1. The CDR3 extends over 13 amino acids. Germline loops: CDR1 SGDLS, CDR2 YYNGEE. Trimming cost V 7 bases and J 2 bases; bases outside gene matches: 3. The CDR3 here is CASGTGSNTEAFF. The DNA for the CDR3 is TGTGCCAGCGGGACAGGGAGCAACACTGAAGCTTTCTTT.

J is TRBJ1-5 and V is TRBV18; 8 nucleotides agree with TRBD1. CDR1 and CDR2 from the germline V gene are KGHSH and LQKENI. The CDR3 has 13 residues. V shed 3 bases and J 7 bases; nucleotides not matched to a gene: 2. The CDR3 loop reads CASSPDRVQPQHF. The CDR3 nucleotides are TGTGCCAGCTCACCGGACAGGGTACAGCCCCAGCATTTT. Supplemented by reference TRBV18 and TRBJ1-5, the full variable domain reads NAGVMQNPRHLVRRRGQEARLRCSPMKGHSHVYWYRQLPEEGLKFMVYLQKENIIDESGMPKERFSAEFPKEGPSILRIQQVVRGDSAAYFCASSPDRVQPQHFGDGTRLSIL.

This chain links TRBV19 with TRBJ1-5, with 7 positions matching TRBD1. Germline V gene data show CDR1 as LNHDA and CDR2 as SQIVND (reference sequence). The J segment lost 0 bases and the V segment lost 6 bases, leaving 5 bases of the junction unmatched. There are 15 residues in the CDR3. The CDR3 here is CASRGQYHSNQPQHF. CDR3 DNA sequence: TGTGCCAGTAGGGGACAGTACCATAGCAATCAGCCCCAGCATTTT.

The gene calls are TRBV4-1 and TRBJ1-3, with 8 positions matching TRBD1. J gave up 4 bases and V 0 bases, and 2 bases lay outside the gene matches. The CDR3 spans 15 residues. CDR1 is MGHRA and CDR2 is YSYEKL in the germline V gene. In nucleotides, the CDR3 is TGCGCCAGCAGCCAAGACAGGGGGCCAGGAAACACCATATATTTT. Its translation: CASSQDRGPGNTIYF.